This TCR beta chain was found in a study of blood T cell repertoires in COVID-19 (TCRdb year 2020). About the investigation overall: Collaborator samples came from the United States, Italy and Spain and covered acute and convalescent phases of COVID-19. The material from the prospective study consisted of cDNA or gDNA derived from T cells, B-cell-depleted T cells, or PBMCs. The dataset comprised deeply sampled blood TCRbeta repertoires from subjects exposed to, actively infected with, or recovered from COVID-19. A freely available public database, intended as a resource for researchers studying the immune response to SARS-CoV-2, is where the repertoires were released. The samples were drawn from the first 160 participants of the ongoing ImmuneRACE study and from under 1,500 subjects provided by 6 global collaborators. The sample metadata nearly always contained a de-identified subject ID, COVID-19 status, age in years and sex. Where HLA class I and class II types were available, the types were taken from metadata supplied by the sample provider, not from assay-based typing. Study-level results and caveats: The amount of clinical and demographic metadata varied by source and participant and was provided uncurated.

Whole blood was collected in K2EDTA tubes by collaborating institutions according to the institutions' own protocols. For TCRbeta analysis, collaborators shipped samples as frozen whole blood, isolated PBMCs, or DNA extracted from either of those sample types. From the cysteine through the phenylalanine, the CDR3 covers 12 amino acids. The CDR3 DNA has 36 bases and is translated from base 1. CDR1 and CDR2 (SGHNT, YYREEE) derive from the germline V gene (reference sequence). V lost 2 bases and J lost 1 base; the stretch between them is 4 bases long. As regards this clone: Its specific antigen is unknown. It has no much larger one-base neighbor in the sample; base qualities were not kept.

The immunoSEQ Assay, a bias-controlled multiplex PCR, was used to amplify TCRbeta CDR3 regions from genomic DNA. The paper's data handling went like this. Nucleated cell counts per sample were estimated from amplification of reference gene primers within the assay. To quantify the absolute abundance of each unique TCRbeta CDR3 rearrangement, sequence reads were collapsed and filtered. Productive Simpson clonality was computed per sample as the square root of Simpson's diversity index over productive rearrangements. Not all clones reach the TCRdb copy of this immuneACCESS table, which keeps in-frame sequences only. Checked studies attribute under half of the gap to unresolved V genes and leave the rest unexplained. V and J calls and clone size are copied from that table; D and trimming were computed from the DNA. This sample lists approximately 170,000 clones; roughly nine tenths were detected once. Of the sample, approximately 3.5% is held by the ten largest clones.

The sequence links TRBV5-4 to TRBJ2-7; there is no confident call for the D gene. The specimen sequenced was peripheral blood. The source is a man aged 65 to 85 with acute or convalescent COVID-19. The DNA is as follows: TGTGCCAGCAGCTTCCTATCCTACGAGCAGTACTTC. Its protein is CASSFLSYEQYF.